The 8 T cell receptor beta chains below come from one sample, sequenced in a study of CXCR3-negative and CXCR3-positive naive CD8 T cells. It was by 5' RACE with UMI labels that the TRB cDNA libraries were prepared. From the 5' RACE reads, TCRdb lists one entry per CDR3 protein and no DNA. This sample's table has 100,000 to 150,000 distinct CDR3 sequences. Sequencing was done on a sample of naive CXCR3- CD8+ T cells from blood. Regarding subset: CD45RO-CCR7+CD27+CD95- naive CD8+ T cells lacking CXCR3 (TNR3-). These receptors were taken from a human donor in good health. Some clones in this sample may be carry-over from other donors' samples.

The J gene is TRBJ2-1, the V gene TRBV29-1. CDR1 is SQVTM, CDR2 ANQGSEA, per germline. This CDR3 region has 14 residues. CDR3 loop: CSSSQLSAYNEQFF.

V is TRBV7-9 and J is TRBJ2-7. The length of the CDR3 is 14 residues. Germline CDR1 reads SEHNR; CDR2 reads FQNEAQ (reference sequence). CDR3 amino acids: CASSLSQSTYEQYF.

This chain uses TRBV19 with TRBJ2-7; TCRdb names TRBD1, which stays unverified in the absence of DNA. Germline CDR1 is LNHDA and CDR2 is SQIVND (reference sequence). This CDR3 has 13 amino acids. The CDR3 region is CASSKTGAYEQYF.

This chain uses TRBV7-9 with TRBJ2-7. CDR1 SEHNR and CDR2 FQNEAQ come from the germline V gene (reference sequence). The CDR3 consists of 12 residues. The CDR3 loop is CASTGSSYEQYF.

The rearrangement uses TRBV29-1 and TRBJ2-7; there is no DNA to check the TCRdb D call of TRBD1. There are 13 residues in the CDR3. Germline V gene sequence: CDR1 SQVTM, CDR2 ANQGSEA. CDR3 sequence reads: CSAVQGLVSEQYF.

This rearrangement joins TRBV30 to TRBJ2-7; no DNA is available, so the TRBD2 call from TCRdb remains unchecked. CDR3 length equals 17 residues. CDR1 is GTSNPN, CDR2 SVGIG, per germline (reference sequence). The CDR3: CAWNGLAGAHGGYEQYF.

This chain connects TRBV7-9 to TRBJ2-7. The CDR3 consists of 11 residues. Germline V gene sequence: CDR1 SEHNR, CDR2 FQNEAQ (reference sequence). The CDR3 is CASSLEREQYF.

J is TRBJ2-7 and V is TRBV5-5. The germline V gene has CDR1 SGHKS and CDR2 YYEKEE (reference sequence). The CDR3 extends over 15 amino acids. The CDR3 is CASRGLDQRNYEQYF.